This T cell receptor beta chain was sequenced for a study of tumor-infiltrating lymphocytes in primary liver carcinoma. The overall study: Subjects consisted of male and female patients aged 30 to 69 years.

About this clonotype: A read error may account for a junction end that differs from germline.

There are 14 residues in the CDR3. Germline V gene lookup returns CDR1 WNHNN and CDR2 SYGVQD (reference sequence). Total RNA amounting to 450 to 500 ng was the source from which TCR beta cDNA was made with a constant-region primer. Employing slightly modified ARM-PCR, three nested multiplex PCR rounds were run, and these gave rise to the TCR beta libraries. The first two PCR rounds used TRBV1-TRBV30 forward primers with a C-beta reverse primer, about 10 cycles each. TCRdb re-analysed the multiplex PCR reads in MiXCR, keeping a single row per CDR3 protein. The sample lists roughly 48,000 distinct CDR3 sequences; around three quarters were seen once. Co-extraction yielded RNA and DNA from 20-30 mg of unsorted bulk tissue. The proportion of viable tumor cells exceeded 80% in every tumor sample.

The material sequenced was liver tumor tissue from sampling region 3. Subset: tumor region T3, left-lateral pole. This receptor was taken from a man aged 35-49 years with primary liver carcinoma and hepatitis B virus infection. The chain carries TRBV10-1 and TRBJ1-2; no reliable D call. CDR3 sequence (DNA): TGCTCCAGCAGTGATAGTTGGAGGAAAACTGGCTACACCTTC. The encoded protein is CSSSDSWRKTGYTF.